This passage covers 31 T cell receptor beta chains from one sample sequenced in a study of T-cell memory formation after mild COVID-19. TCRdb used MiXCR to reprocess the 5' RACE reads, holding one entry per CDR3 protein. The sample holds 250,000 to 300,000 distinct CDR3 sequences; roughly 17% are singletons and the top ten take 20% to 25%. Specimen: PBMCs or a T cell subset sorted from them (not recorded which). Receptors originate from a man between 18 and 35 years old who had mild COVID-19 (a few samples of this study predate the infection). Cell type and time point are not known.

The CDR3 nucleotides read TGCGCCAGCAGCTTGCAACCGGGGGCCTACAATGAGCAGTTCTTC. Amino acids: CASSLQPGAYNEQFF. The chain couples TRBV5-1 to TRBJ2-1, with D maybe TRBD2 (6 bases). The V and J ends lost 1 base and 2 bases respectively, with 10 bases between them. This CDR3 is 15 amino acids long. In germline, CDR1 is SGHRS, CDR2 YFSETQ.

In this sample, this clonotype turned up a few times. CDR3 DNA sequence: TGTGCCAGCATGCGGGACGAGCAGTACGTC. It translates to CASMRDEQYV. This rearrangement joins TRBV2 to TRBJ2-7, with D possibly matching TRBD2 (5 bases). The CDR3 extends over 10 amino acids. The germline CDR1 and CDR2 sequences are SNHLY and FYNNEI. V shed 7 bases and J shed 5 bases, with 6 bases lying between them.

This clonotype was observed a handful of times. This chain uses TRBV7-8 with TRBJ2-2; TRBD1 or TRBD2 may be the D gene (5 bases each). V gave up 7 bases and J gave up 0 bases, with 15 bases separating them. The length of the CDR3 is 16 residues. Germline V CDR1 and CDR2: SGHVS, FQNEAQ. The chain's CDR3 is CASIPPGTANTGELFF. Here the CDR3 DNA reads TGTGCCAGCATCCCACCCGGGACGGCGAACACCGGGGAGCTGTTTTTT.

The chain uses TRBV3-1 and TRBJ1-1; no reliable D call. The V end lost 6 bases, the J end lost 2 bases, and 16 bases lay between the germline ends. Germline CDR1 and CDR2: LGHDT and YNNKEL (reference sequence). This CDR3 spans 15 amino acids. The CDR3 DNA sequence: TGTGCCAGCAGACAGCGACTTAAGGGTAACACTGAAGCTTTCTTT. Translating gives CASRQRLKGNTEAFF.

This clonotype was counted between two and nine times. The chain's CDR3 is CASSLGPGQGADTQYF. The DNA for the CDR3 is TGTGCCAGCAGCTTGGGACCGGGACAGGGGGCAGATACGCAGTATTTT. The rearrangement links TRBV7-3 to TRBJ2-3, with 11 bases matching TRBD1. The CDR3 totals 16 residues. CDR1 is SGHTA, CDR2 FQGTGA, per germline. V shed 3 bases, J shed 4 bases, and the junction held 6 bases outside the gene matches.

This clonotype was picked up many times. The chain couples TRBV6-5 to TRBJ1-4; D is possibly TRBD1 (5 bases). The CDR3 runs to 14 residues. CDR1 is MNHEY, CDR2 SVGAGI, per germline. Deletions cut 0 bases from V and 8 bases from J, with 10 bases between. CDR3 protein: CASSYSQVREKLFF. The CDR3 DNA follows: TGTGCCAGCAGTTACTCACAGGTCAGGGAAAAACTGTTTTTT.

This clonotype was seen ten or more times. The chain links TRBV15 to TRBJ2-1, with TRBD2 matching over 8 bases. The CDR3 loop spans 16 amino acids. CDR1 is LNHNV, CDR2 YYDKDF, per germline (reference sequence). V lost 1 base and J lost 2; bases outside the gene matches: 4. For the CDR3, the DNA is TGTGCCACCAGCAGAGTTATCGGGGGGGCCTACAATGAGCAGTTCTTC. Translation: CATSRVIGGAYNEQFF.

The chain is built from TRBV7-2 and TRBJ2-7; a possible D gene is TRBD2 (6 bases). The CDR3 covers 14 residues. CDR1 and CDR2 from the germline V gene are SGHTA and FQGNSA. Trimming removed 5 bases from V and 3 bases from J, with 14 bases in between. The CDR3 protein is CASSVRTGGYEQYF. The CDR3 DNA sequence: TGTGCCAGCAGCGTCCGTACCGGGGGCTACGAGCAGTACTTC.

This clonotype came up a few times. The chain is built from TRBV7-2 and TRBJ2-2, with D unclear. The CDR3 loop spans 13 amino acids. Germline lookup yields CDR1 SGHTA and CDR2 FQGNSA. Deletions cut 1 base from V and 6 bases from J, with 6 bases between. The CDR3 region has the DNA TGTGCCAGCAGCTTAGGACGTTCCGGGGAGCTGTTTTTT. Translated, it gives CASSLGRSGELFF.

In this sample, this clonotype turned up a few times. J is TRBJ1-2 and V is TRBV6-5; possibly TRBD1 for D (6 bases). The CDR3 loop spans 15 amino acids. From germline, CDR1 is MNHEY and CDR2 SVGAGI. Trimming pared 6 bases from V and 4 bases from J, leaving 18 bases between. Here the CDR3 DNA reads TGTGCCAGCAGCCCAACAGGGATGATAGGCTATGGCTACACCTTC. Its protein product is CASSPTGMIGYGYTF.

This clonotype was picked up a small number of times. The chain uses TRBV10-2 and TRBJ2-3; D remains unclear. Per the germline V gene, CDR1 is WSHSY and CDR2 is SAAADI. CDR3 length equals 13 residues. The germline V and J ends were trimmed by 7 bases and 0 bases, with 8 bases remaining between them. CDR3 DNA sequence: TGCGCCAGCATGGGCGCAAGCACAGATACGCAGTATTTT. It is translated as CASMGASTDTQYF.

This clonotype was counted a few times. V and J are TRBV5-1 and TRBJ2-5; 8 bases map to TRBD1. Per germline, CDR1 SGHRS and CDR2 YFSETQ. The CDR3 is 17 amino acids. V dropped 4 bases and J dropped 5; count of bases not matched to a gene: 16. For the CDR3, the DNA is TGCGCCAGCAGCCCGGCAGGGGGACAGGCCTTGGGGGAGACCCAGTACTTC. Translation gives CASSPAGGQALGETQYF. Full variable domain (rest looked up from reference TRBV5-1 and TRBJ2-5): KAGVTQTPRYLIKTRGQQVTLSCSPISGHRSVSWYQQTPGQGLQFLFEYFSETQRNKGNFPGRFSGRQFSNSRSEMNVSTLELGDSALYLCASSPAGGQALGETQYFGPGTRLLVL.

The chain carries TRBV21-1 and TRBJ2-7; TRBD1 reflects the table's D call only, with no check against the DNA. TRBV21-1 is noted as a pseudogene. The CDR3 length is 14 residues. The chain's CDR3 is CASSTWTGGFEQYV. CDR3 coding DNA: TGTGCCAGCAGCACGTGGACAGGGGGCTTCGAGCAGTACGTC.

The rearrangement links TRBV2 to TRBJ2-7; 8 bases line up with TRBD1. With 7 bases clipped from V and 3 bases from J, the junction kept 5 bases outside the gene matches. The CDR3 extends over 13 amino acids. CDR1 is SNHLY, CDR2 FYNNEI, per germline. DNA of the CDR3: TGTGCCAGCACCCAGGACAGGGACTACGAGCAGTACGTC. Translation gives CASTQDRDYEQYV.

V usage is TRBV7-9 and J usage is TRBJ2-7; 7 bases are shared with TRBD1. After removal of 4 bases from V and 1 base from J, the junction contained 4 bases not matched to a gene. The CDR3 is 14 amino acids. Germline-derived CDR1 and CDR2 are SEHNR and FQNEAQ (reference sequence). DNA of the CDR3: TGTGCCAGCAGCTCGACGGGACAGTCCTACGAGCAGTACGTC. Translation: CASSSTGQSYEQYV.

This clonotype has only a few counts. The J gene is TRBJ2-3, the V gene TRBV9; no definite D call. Deletions cut 4 bases from V and 6 bases from J, with 9 bases between. Germline V gene sequence: CDR1 SGDLS, CDR2 YYNGEE. This CDR3 has 12 amino acids. Here the CDR3 DNA reads TGTGCCAGCAGCCGTCCCCGGGATACGCAGTATTTT. It translates to CASSRPRDTQYF.

This clonotype occurred a few times. This rearrangement joins TRBV7-7 to TRBJ2-3; no clear D gene. V shed 5 bases and J shed 5 bases, with 17 bases lying between them. Germline loops: CDR1 SSHAT, CDR2 FNYEAQ (reference sequence). The CDR3 contains 15 residues. The CDR3 DNA sequence: TGTGCCAGCAGCCTGAGGCCCACAAATCAAGATACGCAGTATTTT. Protein product: CASSLRPTNQDTQYF.

This clonotype has just a few counts. V is TRBV28 and J is TRBJ2-2; no clear D. V lost 4 bases and J lost 4, with 7 bases in between. From germline, CDR1 is MDHEN and CDR2 SYDVKM. This CDR3 comprises 13 residues. This CDR3 reads CASSSQVTGELFF. In nucleotides, the CDR3 is TGTGCCAGCAGTTCCCAGGTCACCGGGGAGCTGTTTTTT.

The chain recombines TRBV12-3 or TRBV12-4 with TRBJ2-3; 11 nucleotides match TRBD2. The V gene end was trimmed by 4 bases and the J gene end by 1 base; junction bases not matched to a gene: 10. This CDR3 comprises 18 residues. CDR3 sequence reads: CASSSPSGGLTRTDTQYF. CDR3 DNA: TGTGCCAGCAGTTCTCCTAGCGGGGGGCTTACTCGCACAGATACGCAGTATTTT.

The chain joins TRBV4-2 to TRBJ2-2, with D possibly being TRBD2 (5 bases). Germline assignment: CDR1 LGHNA and CDR2 YNFKEQ. Deletions cut 5 bases from V and 6 bases from J, with 16 bases between. The CDR3 is made up of 15 amino acids. CDR3 amino acids: CASSEANSVAGELFF. The CDR3 DNA is TGTGCCAGCAGCGAAGCTAATAGCGTCGCCGGGGAGCTGTTTTTT.

The V call is TRBV2, the J call TRBJ2-7; D is unresolved. The length of the CDR3 is 11 residues. V was shortened by 11 bases and J by 3 bases, with 11 bases between the two germline ends. Germline CDR1 SNHLY, CDR2 FYNNEI. CDR3 coding DNA: TGTGCCGGCCTAGATGGCTACGAGCAGTACTTC. Translation gives CAGLDGYEQYF.

This chain connects TRBV11-2 to TRBJ2-3; maybe TRBD2 (6 bases). Germline CDR1 reads SGHAT; CDR2 reads FQNNGV. Trimming stripped 5 bases from V and 10 bases from J, with 13 bases between. This CDR3 is 12 amino acids long. The CDR3, as DNA: TGTGCCAGCAGCGGCCCGGGGGAGGCGCAGTATTTT. Translation gives CASSGPGEAQYF.

This clonotype was detected ten times or more. The chain carries TRBV7-2 and TRBJ2-1, with 7 positions matching TRBD2. V shed 1 base, J shed 3 bases, and the junction held 12 bases outside the gene matches. The CDR3 has 18 residues. Looked up from germline, CDR1 is SGHTA and CDR2 is FQGNSA. The CDR3 DNA reads as TGTGCCAGCAGCTTAGTGTCTTCAGGAGCGGGGCGCTACAATGAGCAGTTCTTC. This translates into CASSLVSSGAGRYNEQFF.

This clonotype was detected only a few times. The chain has TRBV6-5 and TRBJ1-2; 9 nucleotides agree with TRBD1. The J segment lost 6 bases and the V segment lost 6 bases, leaving 11 bases of the junction unmatched. CDR3 size: 15 residues. Germline V gives CDR1 MNHEY, CDR2 SVGAGI. DNA for the CDR3: TGTGCCAGCAGCCGAACCGGGACAGGGCTCAATGGCTACACCTTC. Translated, it gives CASSRTGTGLNGYTF.

The chain joins TRBV7-2 to TRBJ2-5; D uncertain. Germline V CDR1 and CDR2: SGHTA, FQGNSA. Trimming removed 5 bases at V and 6 bases at J, with 16 bases between. This CDR3 spans 14 amino acids. The CDR3 loop reads CASSRLGPQQTQYF. CDR3 DNA sequence: TGTGCCAGCAGCCGCCTAGGCCCTCAGCAGACCCAGTACTTC.

The rearrangement uses TRBV20-1 and TRBJ2-1; D might be TRBD2 (6 bases). Germline assignment: CDR1 DFQATT and CDR2 SNEGSKA (reference sequence). This CDR3 comprises 13 residues. Trimming took off 6 bases at V and 7 bases at J, with 16 bases between the two ends. Here the CDR3 reads CSASETRVNEQFF. The CDR3 coding sequence is TGCAGTGCCAGCGAGACTAGGGTGAATGAGCAGTTCTTC.

The chain joins TRBV9 to TRBJ2-3; 11 bases are a match to TRBD2. Germline-derived CDR1 and CDR2 are SGDLS and YYNGEE. The CDR3 length is 17 residues. Losses at the gene ends were 2 bases for V and 0 bases for J; bases not matched to a gene: 5. The CDR3, as DNA: TGTGCCAGCAGCGTCACTAGCGGGGGCCCTAGCACAGATACGCAGTATTTT. It codes for CASSVTSGGPSTDTQYF.

V usage is TRBV12-3 or TRBV12-4 and J usage is TRBJ2-3, with D unclear. The CDR3 runs to 14 residues. V was clipped by 6 bases and J by 4 bases, with 14 bases between them. The CDR3 spells CASRFSLSPDTQYF. Here the CDR3 DNA reads TGTGCCAGCAGGTTTTCCCTTAGCCCAGATACGCAGTATTTT.

The rearrangement uses TRBV2 and TRBJ1-2, with D possibly matching TRBD1 (5 bases). This CDR3 is 13 amino acids long. The germline V gene encodes CDR1 SNHLY and CDR2 FYNNEI. Trimming removed 7 bases at V and 2 bases at J, with 11 bases between. The CDR3 is CASIRGPNYGYTF. CDR3 nucleotide sequence: TGTGCCAGCATCCGGGGCCCGAACTATGGCTACACCTTC.

This clonotype was detected only a few times. This chain uses TRBV7-2 with TRBJ2-5; unclear D gene. The ends were cut back, 5 bases at V and 5 bases at J, with 12 bases in the middle. The length of the CDR3 is 13 residues. Per germline, CDR1 SGHTA and CDR2 FQGNSA. The CDR3 region has the DNA TGTGCCAGCAGCCCACCCCCAAATGAGACCCAGTACTTC. Amino acids: CASSPPPNETQYF.

This chain's CDR3 is CASSILAGGLPTEQYF. The DNA of the CDR3 is TGTGCCAGCAGCATCCTAGCGGGGGGACTACCTACCGAGCAGTACTTC. This chain joins TRBV7-6 and TRBJ2-7; TRBD2 agrees at 11 bases. J lost 6 bases, V lost 5 bases, and 12 bases had no gene match. The CDR3 loop spans 16 amino acids. CDR1 and CDR2 from the germline V gene are SGHVS and FNYEAQ.